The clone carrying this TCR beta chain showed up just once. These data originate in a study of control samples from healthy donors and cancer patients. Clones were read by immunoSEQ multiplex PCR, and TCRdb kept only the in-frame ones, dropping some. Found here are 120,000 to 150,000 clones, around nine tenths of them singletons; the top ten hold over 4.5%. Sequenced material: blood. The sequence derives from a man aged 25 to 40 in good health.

CDR3 DNA sequence: TGCGCCAGCAGCCAAGATTATACCAGCGGGAGGCGCTACGAGCAGTACTTC. The encoded protein is CASSQDYTSGRRYEQYF. This chain joins TRBV4-3 and TRBJ2-7; 9 bases match TRBD2. V was pared by 0 bases and J by 3 bases, with 9 bases of the junction left unmatched. Germline V CDR1 and CDR2: LGHNA, YSLEER. This CDR3 spans 17 amino acids.